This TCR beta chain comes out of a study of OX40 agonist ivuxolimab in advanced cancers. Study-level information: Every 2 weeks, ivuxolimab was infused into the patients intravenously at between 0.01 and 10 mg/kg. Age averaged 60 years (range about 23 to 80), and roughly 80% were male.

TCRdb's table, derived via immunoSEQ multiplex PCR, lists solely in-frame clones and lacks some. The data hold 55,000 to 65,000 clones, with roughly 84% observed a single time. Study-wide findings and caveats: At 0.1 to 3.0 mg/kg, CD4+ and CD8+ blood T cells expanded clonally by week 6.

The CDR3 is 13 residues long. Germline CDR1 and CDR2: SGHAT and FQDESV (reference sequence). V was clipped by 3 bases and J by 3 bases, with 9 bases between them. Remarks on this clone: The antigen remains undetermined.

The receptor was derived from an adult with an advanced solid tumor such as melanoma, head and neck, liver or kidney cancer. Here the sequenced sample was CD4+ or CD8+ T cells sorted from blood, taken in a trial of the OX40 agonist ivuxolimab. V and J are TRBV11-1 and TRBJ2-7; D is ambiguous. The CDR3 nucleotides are TGTGCCAGCAGCTTGGACGGTGGCTACGAGCAGTACTTC. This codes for CASSLDGGYEQYF.